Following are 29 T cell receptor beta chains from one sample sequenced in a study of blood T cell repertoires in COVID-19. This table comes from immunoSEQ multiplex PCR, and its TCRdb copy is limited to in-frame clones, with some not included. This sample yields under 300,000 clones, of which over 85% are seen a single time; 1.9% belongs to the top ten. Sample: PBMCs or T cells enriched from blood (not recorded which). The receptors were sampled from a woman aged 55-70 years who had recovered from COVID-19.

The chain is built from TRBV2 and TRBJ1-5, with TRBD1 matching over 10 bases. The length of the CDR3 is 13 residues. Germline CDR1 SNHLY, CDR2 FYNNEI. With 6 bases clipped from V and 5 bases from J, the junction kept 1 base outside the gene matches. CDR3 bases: TGTGCCAGCAGAGGGACAGGGGATCAGCCCCAGCATTTT. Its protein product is CASRGTGDQPQHF.

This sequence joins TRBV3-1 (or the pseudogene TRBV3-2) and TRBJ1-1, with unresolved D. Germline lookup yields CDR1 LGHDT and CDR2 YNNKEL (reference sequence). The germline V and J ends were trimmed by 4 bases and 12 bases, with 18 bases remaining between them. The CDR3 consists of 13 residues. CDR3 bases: TGTGCCAGCAGCCCAACCTCCCGGTTGATTACTTTCTTT. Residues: CASSPTSRLITFF.

DNA for the CDR3: TGTGCCAGCTGGGCCCGGGACAGTAGCTCCACAGATACGCAGTATTTT. This gives the protein CASWARDSSSTDTQYF. The chain links TRBV2 to TRBJ2-3, with 7 bases fitting TRBD1. V shed 8 bases and J 2 bases; nucleotides not matched to a gene: 13. Per the germline V gene, CDR1 is SNHLY and CDR2 is FYNNEI. The CDR3 is made up of 16 amino acids.

The CDR3 loop reads CAIYTNYGYTF. DNA for the CDR3: TGTGCCATTTACACAAACTATGGCTACACCTTC. This chain joins TRBV10-3 and TRBJ1-2; D call uncertain. CDR3 size: 11 residues. Germline values: CDR1 ENHRY, CDR2 SYGVKD. V was shortened by 9 bases and J by 2 bases, with 7 bases between the two germline ends.

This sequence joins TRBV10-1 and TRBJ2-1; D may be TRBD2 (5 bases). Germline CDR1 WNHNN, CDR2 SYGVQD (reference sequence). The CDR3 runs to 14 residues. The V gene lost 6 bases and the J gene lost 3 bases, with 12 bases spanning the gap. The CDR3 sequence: CASSSTRDYNEQFF. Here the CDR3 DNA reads TGCGCCAGCAGCTCAACTAGGGACTACAATGAGCAGTTCTTC.

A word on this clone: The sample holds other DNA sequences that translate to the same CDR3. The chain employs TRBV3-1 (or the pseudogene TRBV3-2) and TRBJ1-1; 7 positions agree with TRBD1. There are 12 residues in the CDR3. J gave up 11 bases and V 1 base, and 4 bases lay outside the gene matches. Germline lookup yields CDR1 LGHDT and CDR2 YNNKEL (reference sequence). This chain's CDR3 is CASSQGDRVAFF. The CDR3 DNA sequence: TGTGCCAGCAGCCAAGGCGACAGGGTGGCTTTCTTT.

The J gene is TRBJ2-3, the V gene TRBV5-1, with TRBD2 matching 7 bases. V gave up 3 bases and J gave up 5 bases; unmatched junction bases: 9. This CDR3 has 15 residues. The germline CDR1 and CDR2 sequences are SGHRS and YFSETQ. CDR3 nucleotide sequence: TGCGCCAGCAGCTCCCGGACTAGTCAGGGAGATACGCAGTATTTT. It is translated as CASSSRTSQGDTQYF.

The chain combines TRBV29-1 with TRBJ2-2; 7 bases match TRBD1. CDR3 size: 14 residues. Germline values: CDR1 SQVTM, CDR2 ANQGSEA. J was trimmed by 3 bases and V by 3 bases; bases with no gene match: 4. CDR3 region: CSVEWDSYTGELFF. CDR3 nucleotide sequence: TGCAGCGTTGAGTGGGACAGCTACACCGGGGAGCTGTTTTTT.

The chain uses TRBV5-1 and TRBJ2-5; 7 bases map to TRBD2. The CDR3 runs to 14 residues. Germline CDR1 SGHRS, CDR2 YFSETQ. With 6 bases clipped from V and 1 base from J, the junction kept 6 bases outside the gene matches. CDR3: CASMSGAPQETQYF. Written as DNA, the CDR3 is TGCGCCAGCATGAGCGGGGCCCCCCAAGAGACCCAGTACTTC.

Here the CDR3 reads CASMTGTGGTEAFF. Here the CDR3 DNA reads TGTGCCAGCATGACCGGGACAGGGGGTACTGAAGCTTTCTTT. This chain connects TRBV28 to TRBJ1-1; 11 bases fit TRBD1. The V gene's germline CDR1 is MDHEN and CDR2 SYDVKM. The CDR3 totals 14 residues. Trimming removed 7 bases from V and 5 bases from J; junction bases left unmatched: 6. Drawing the rest from reference TRBV28 and TRBJ1-1, the complete variable domain is DVKVTQSSRYLVKRTGEKVFLECVQDMDHENMFWYRQDPGLGLRLIYFSYDVKMKEKGDIPEGYSVSREKKERFSLILESASTNQTSMYLCASMTGTGGTEAFFGQGTRLTVV.

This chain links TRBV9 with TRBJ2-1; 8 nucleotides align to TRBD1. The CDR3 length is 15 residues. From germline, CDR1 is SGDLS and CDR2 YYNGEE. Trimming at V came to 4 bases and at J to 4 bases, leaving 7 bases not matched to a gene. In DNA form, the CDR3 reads TGTGCCAGCAGCATTCGGACAGGGAAATACAATGAGCAGTTCTTC. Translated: CASSIRTGKYNEQFF.

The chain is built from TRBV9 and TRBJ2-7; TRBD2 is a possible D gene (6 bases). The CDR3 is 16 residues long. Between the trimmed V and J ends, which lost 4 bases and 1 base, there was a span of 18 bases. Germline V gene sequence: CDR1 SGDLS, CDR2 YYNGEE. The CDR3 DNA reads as TGTGCCAGCAGCCCGAGCGGTTCTAGCGTATCCTACGAGCAGTACTTC. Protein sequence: CASSPSGSSVSYEQYF. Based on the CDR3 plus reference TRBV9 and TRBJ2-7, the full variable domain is DSGVTQTPKHLITATGQRVTLRCSPRSGDLSVYWYQQSLDQGLQFLIQYYNGEERAKGNILERFSAQQFPDLHSELNLSSLELGDSALYFCASSPSGSSVSYEQYFGPGTRLTVT.

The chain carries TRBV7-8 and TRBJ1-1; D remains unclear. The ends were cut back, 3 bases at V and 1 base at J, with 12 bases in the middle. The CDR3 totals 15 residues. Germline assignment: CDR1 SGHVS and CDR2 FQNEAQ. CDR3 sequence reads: CASSLSSTWNTEAFF. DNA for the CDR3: TGTGCCAGCAGCTTGAGTTCTACGTGGAACACTGAAGCTTTCTTT.

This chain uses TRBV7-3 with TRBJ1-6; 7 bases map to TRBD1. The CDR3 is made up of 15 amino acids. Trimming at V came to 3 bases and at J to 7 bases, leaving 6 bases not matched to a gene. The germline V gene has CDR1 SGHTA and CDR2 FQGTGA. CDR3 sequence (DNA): TGTGCCAGCAGCTTCGAAGGGGGCAAAAATTCACCCCTCCACTTT. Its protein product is CASSFEGGKNSPLHF.

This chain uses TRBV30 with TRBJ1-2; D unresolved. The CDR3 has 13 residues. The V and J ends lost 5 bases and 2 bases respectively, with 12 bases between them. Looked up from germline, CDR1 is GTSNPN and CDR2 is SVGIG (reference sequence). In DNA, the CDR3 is TGTGCCTGGGGCGAGAAGTTGAACTATGGCTACACCTTC. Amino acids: CAWGEKLNYGYTF.

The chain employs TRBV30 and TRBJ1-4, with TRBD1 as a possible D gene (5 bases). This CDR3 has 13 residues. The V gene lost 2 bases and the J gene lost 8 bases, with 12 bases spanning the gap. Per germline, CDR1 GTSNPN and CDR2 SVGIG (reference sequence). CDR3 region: CAWSTQGGEKLFF. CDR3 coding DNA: TGTGCCTGGAGTACCCAGGGCGGCGAAAAACTGTTTTTT.

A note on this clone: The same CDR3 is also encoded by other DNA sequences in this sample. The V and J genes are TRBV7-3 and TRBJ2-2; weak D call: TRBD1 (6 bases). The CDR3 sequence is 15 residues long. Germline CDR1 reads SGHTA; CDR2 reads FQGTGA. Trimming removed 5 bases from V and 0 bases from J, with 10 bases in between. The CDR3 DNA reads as TGTGCCAGCAGCCCAGGACAGCCGAACACCGGGGAGCTGTTTTTT. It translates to CASSPGQPNTGELFF.

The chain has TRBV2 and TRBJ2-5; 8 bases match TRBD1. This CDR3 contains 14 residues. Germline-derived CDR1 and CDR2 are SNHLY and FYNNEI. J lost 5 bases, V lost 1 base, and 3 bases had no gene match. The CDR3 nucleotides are TGTGCCAGCAGTGAAGAGTCAGGGGGCGAGACCCAGTACTTC. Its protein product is CASSEESGGETQYF.

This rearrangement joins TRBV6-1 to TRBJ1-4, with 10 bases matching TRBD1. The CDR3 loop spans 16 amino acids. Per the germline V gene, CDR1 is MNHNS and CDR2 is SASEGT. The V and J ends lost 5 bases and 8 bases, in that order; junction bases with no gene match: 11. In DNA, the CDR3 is TGTGCCAGCAGTAAAGGTTCCGGGACAGGGGAGGAAAAACTGTTTTTT. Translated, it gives CASSKGSGTGEEKLFF.

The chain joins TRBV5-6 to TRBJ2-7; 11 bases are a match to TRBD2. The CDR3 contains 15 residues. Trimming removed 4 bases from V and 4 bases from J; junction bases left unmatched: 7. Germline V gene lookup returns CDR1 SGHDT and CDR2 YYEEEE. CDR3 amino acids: CASSPGLAGSYEQYF. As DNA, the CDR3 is TGTGCCAGCAGCCCCGGACTAGCGGGTAGTTACGAGCAGTACTTC.

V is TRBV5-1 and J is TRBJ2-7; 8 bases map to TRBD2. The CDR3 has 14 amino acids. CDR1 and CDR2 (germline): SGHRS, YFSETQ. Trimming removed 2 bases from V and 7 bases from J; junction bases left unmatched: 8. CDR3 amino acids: CASSFTGGVNEQYF. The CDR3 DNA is TGCGCCAGCAGCTTTACGGGAGGGGTGAATGAGCAGTACTTC.

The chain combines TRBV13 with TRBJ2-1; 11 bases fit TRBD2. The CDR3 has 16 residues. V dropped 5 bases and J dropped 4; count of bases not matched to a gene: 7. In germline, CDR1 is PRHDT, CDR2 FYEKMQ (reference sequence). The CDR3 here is CASSRDRTSGYNEQFF. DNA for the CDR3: TGTGCCAGCAGCCGGGACCGGACTAGCGGGTACAATGAGCAGTTCTTC.

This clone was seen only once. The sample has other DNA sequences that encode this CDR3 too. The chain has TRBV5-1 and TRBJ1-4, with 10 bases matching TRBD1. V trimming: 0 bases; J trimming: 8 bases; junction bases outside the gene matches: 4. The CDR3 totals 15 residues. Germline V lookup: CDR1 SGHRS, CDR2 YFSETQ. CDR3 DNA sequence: TGCGCCAGCAGCTTGGGGGGGACAGGGGACGAAAAACTGTTTTTT. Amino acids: CASSLGGTGDEKLFF. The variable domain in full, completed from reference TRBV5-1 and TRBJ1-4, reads KAGVTQTPRYLIKTRGQQVTLSCSPISGHRSVSWYQQTPGQGLQFLFEYFSETQRNKGNFPGRFSGRQFSNSRSEMNVSTLELGDSALYLCASSLGGTGDEKLFFGSGTQLSVL.

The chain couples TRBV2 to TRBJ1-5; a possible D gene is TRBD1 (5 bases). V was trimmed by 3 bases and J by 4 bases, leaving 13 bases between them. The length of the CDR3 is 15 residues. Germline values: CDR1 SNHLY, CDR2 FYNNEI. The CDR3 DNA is TGTGCCAGCAGTGATGGGTCAGGGAGGAATCAGCCCCAGCATTTT. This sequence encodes CASSDGSGRNQPQHF.

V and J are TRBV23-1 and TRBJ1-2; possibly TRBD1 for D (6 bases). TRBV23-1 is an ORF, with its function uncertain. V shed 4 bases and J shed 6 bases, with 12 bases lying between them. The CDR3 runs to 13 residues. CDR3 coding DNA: TGCGCCAGCAGTCGCACGCAGGGGAATGGCTACACCTTC. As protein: CASSRTQGNGYTF.

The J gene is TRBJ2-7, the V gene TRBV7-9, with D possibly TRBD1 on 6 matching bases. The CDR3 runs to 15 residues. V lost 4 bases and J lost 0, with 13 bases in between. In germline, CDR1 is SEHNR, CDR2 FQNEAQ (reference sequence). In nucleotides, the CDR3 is TGTGCCAGCAGCTCGCGACAGGTTGCCTCCTACGAGCAGTACTTC. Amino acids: CASSSRQVASYEQYF.

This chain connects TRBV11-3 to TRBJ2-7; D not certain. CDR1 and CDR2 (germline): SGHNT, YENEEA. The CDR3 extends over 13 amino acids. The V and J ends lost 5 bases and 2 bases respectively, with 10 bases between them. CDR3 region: CASSPPSAYEQYF. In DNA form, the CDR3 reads TGTGCCAGCAGCCCGCCTAGTGCCTACGAGCAGTACTTC.

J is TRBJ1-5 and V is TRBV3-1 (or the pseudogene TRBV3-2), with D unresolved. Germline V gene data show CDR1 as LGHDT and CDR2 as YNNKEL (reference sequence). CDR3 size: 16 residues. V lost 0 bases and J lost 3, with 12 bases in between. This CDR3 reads CASSQELGVYNQPQHF. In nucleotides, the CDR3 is TGTGCCAGCAGCCAAGAACTGGGCGTCTACAATCAGCCCCAGCATTTT.

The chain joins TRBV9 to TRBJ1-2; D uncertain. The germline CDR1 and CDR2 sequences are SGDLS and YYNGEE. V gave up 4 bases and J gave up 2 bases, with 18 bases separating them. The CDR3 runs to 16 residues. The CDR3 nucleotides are TGTGCCAGCAGCTCCTCCCCGGGAGGGAACAACTATGGCTACACCTTC. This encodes CASSSSPGGNNYGYTF. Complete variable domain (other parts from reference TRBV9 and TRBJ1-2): DSGVTQTPKHLITATGQRVTLRCSPRSGDLSVYWYQQSLDQGLQFLIQYYNGEERAKGNILERFSAQQFPDLHSELNLSSLELGDSALYFCASSSSPGGNNYGYTFGSGTRLTVV.